The 20 T cell receptor beta chains reported below all come from one sample, sequenced in a study of blood T cell repertoires in COVID-19. Assay: immunoSEQ multiplex PCR; the TCRdb copy retains only in-frame clones and omits some. The sample includes 110,000 to 150,000 clones, 80% to 85% seen only once; the top ten take 8%. The specimen was peripheral blood. Every receptor here comes from a human donor in a cohort sampled during active COVID-19.

V gene TRBV14 combines with J gene TRBJ1-2; possibly TRBD1 for D (5 bases). Germline assignment: CDR1 SGHDN and CDR2 FVKESK. This CDR3 comprises 13 residues. The V end was cut by 1 base, the J end by 3 bases, with 6 bases between. The CDR3 here is CASSQVGHYGYTF. The CDR3, as DNA: TGTGCCAGCAGCCAAGTGGGGCACTATGGCTACACCTTC.

The chain couples TRBV18 to TRBJ2-3; TRBD2 is a possible D gene (5 bases). V lost 3 bases and J 3 bases, leaving 13 bases between the germline ends. There are 15 residues in the CDR3. Germline-derived CDR1 and CDR2 are KGHSH and LQKENI. The CDR3: CASSPPGMQTDTQYF. The CDR3 DNA is TGTGCCAGCTCACCGCCCGGGATGCAAACAGATACGCAGTATTTT.

This chain connects TRBV13 to TRBJ2-1; D uncertain. The CDR3 sequence is 14 residues long. With 0 bases removed from V and 3 bases from J, the gap between germline ends came to 6 bases. Germline V gene sequence: CDR1 PRHDT, CDR2 FYEKMQ (reference sequence). DNA for the CDR3: TGTGCCAGCAGCTTAGGACTTCTCTACAATGAGCAGTTCTTC. Translated, it gives CASSLGLLYNEQFF.

This rearrangement joins TRBV5-1 to TRBJ2-7; D might be TRBD1 (5 bases). This CDR3 is 16 amino acids long. Germline V lookup: CDR1 SGHRS, CDR2 YFSETQ. Trimming took off 4 bases at V and 1 base at J, with 18 bases between the two ends. DNA for the CDR3: TGCGCCAGCAGCCAATTGGTCAGGGCGCGGTCCTACGAGCAGTACTTC. This gives the protein CASSQLVRARSYEQYF.

The CDR3 sequence: CASSSPNMVKQYF. The CDR3 bases are TGTGCCAGCAGCTCCCCTAATATGGTTAAACAGTACTTC. The J gene is TRBJ2-7, the V gene TRBV5-6, with D unresolved. CDR3 length equals 13 residues. Trimming shortened V by 3 bases and J by 10 bases, and 17 bases separated the two germline ends. CDR1 is SGHDT, CDR2 YYEEEE, per germline.

This clone has only a few counts. The V gene is TRBV4-1, the J gene TRBJ1-4; D unresolved. Per the germline V gene, CDR1 is MGHRA and CDR2 is YSYEKL. The V and J ends lost 4 bases and 5 bases respectively, with 17 bases between them. The CDR3 is 16 amino acids. CDR3 sequence (DNA): TGCGCCAGCAGCCCAACTGGTGGGCGGGTAAATGAAAAACTGTTTTTT. As protein: CASSPTGGRVNEKLFF.

CDR3 region: CASSQRDRGYSPLHF. CDR3 nucleotide sequence: TGTGCCAGCAGCCAAAGGGACAGGGGGTATTCACCCCTCCACTTT. The chain uses TRBV7-9 and TRBJ1-6; 11 bases line up with TRBD1. CDR3 length equals 15 residues. J gave up 8 bases and V 5 bases, and 5 bases lay outside the gene matches. CDR1 and CDR2 (germline): SEHNR, FQNEAQ (reference sequence).

The chain couples TRBV6-4 to TRBJ2-2; TRBD1 matches 10 bases. CDR3 length equals 15 residues. V lost 3 bases, J lost 7 bases, and 5 bases stayed unmatched. Germline values: CDR1 MRHNA, CDR2 SNTAGT. CDR3 sequence: CASSEETGGYGELFF. CDR3 DNA: TGTGCCAGCAGTGAAGAGACAGGGGGCTACGGGGAGCTGTTTTTT.

The chain recombines TRBV7-9 with TRBJ2-7; possible D gene TRBD2, 7 bases. This CDR3 has 13 residues. V dropped 11 bases and J dropped 7 bases, with 21 bases sitting between them. Germline loops: CDR1 SEHNR, CDR2 FQNEAQ (reference sequence). CDR3 region: CAATGTMGGEQYF. The CDR3 nucleotides are TGTGCCGCCACCGGGACAATGGGAGGGGAGCAGTACTTC.

The chain has TRBV3-1 (or the pseudogene TRBV3-2) and TRBJ2-3, with D maybe TRBD2 (7 bases). In germline, CDR1 is LGHDT, CDR2 YNNKEL (reference sequence). The ends were cut back, 4 bases at V and 6 bases at J, with 17 bases in the middle. CDR3 length equals 15 residues. CDR3 bases: TGTGCCAGCAGCCCCTCTCGGGGGGCCTGGGATACGCAGTATTTT. Its translation is CASSPSRGAWDTQYF.

The J gene is TRBJ2-7, the V gene TRBV6-5, with 12 bases lining up with TRBD1. This CDR3 has 14 residues. Germline-derived CDR1 and CDR2 are MNHEY and SVGAGI. V dropped 10 bases and J dropped 8; count of bases not matched to a gene: 12. The CDR3 DNA sequence: TGTGCCACCGGGACAGGGGGCGCCGATTTGAAGCAGTACTTC. This encodes CATGTGGADLKQYF.

The rearrangement links TRBV19 to TRBJ2-3, with D perhaps TRBD1 (6 bases). This CDR3 is 14 amino acids long. Germline V gene lookup returns CDR1 LNHDA and CDR2 SQIVND (reference sequence). Deletions cut 3 bases from V and 2 bases from J, with 9 bases between. DNA of the CDR3: TGTGCCAGTAGTATGGGGGCCTCCACAGATACGCAGTATTTT. This translates into CASSMGASTDTQYF.

The table lists this clone with a count of one. The CDR3 bases are TGTGCCAGTGGGCCGGGGGGCACAGATACGCAGTATTTT. Its protein is CASGPGGTDTQYF. The chain couples TRBV19 to TRBJ2-3; weak D call: TRBD2 (6 bases). Germline-derived CDR1 and CDR2 are LNHDA and SQIVND (reference sequence). Trimming stripped 8 bases from V and 1 base from J, with 10 bases between. The CDR3 runs to 13 residues. Full variable domain (missing parts from reference TRBV19 and TRBJ2-3): DGGITQSPKYLFRKEGQNVTLSCEQNLNHDAMYWYRQDPGQGLRLIYYSQIVNDFQKGDIAEGYSVSREKKESFPLTVTSAQKNPTAFYLCASGPGGTDTQYFGPGTRLTVL.

The genes are TRBV18 and TRBJ1-2; 9 bases are a match to TRBD1. J was trimmed by 8 bases and V by 2 bases; bases with no gene match: 6. This CDR3 has 14 residues. From germline, CDR1 is KGHSH and CDR2 LQKENI. CDR3 residues: CASSPGQGPGGYTF. The CDR3 nucleotides read TGTGCCAGCTCACCAGGACAGGGGCCTGGAGGCTACACCTTC. Combining the CDR3 with reference TRBV18 and TRBJ1-2 gives the whole variable domain NAGVMQNPRHLVRRRGQEARLRCSPMKGHSHVYWYRQLPEEGLKFMVYLQKENIIDESGMPKERFSAEFPKEGPSILRIQQVVRGDSAAYFCASSPGQGPGGYTFGSGTRLTVV.

The chain employs TRBV10-3 and TRBJ2-5, with D possibly TRBD2 on 5 matching bases. The CDR3 has 11 residues. In germline, CDR1 is ENHRY, CDR2 SYGVKD. V shed 8 bases and J shed 4 bases, with 8 bases lying between them. For the CDR3, the DNA is TGTGCCATCCGCGGGTCAGAGACCCAGTACTTC. It is translated as CAIRGSETQYF.

The rearrangement joins TRBV7-9 to TRBJ2-3; 11 bases agree with TRBD2. The CDR3 loop spans 14 amino acids. V trimming: 6 bases; J trimming: 4 bases; junction bases outside the gene matches: 3. Germline CDR1 and CDR2: SEHNR and FQNEAQ (reference sequence). Written as DNA, the CDR3 is TGTGCCAGCAGAACTAGCGGGGGCTCAGATACGCAGTATTTT. This gives the protein CASRTSGGSDTQYF. The full variable domain, with the rest looked up from reference TRBV7-9 and TRBJ2-3, is DTGVSQNPRHKITKRGQNVTFRCDPISEHNRLYWYRQTLGQGPEFLTYFQNEAQLEKSRLLSDRFSAERPKGSFSTLEIQRTEQGDSAMYLCASRTSGGSDTQYFGPGTRLTVL.

The chain is built from TRBV3-1 (or the pseudogene TRBV3-2) and TRBJ1-6, with D tentatively TRBD1 (5 bases). CDR1 and CDR2 from the germline V gene are LGHDT and YNNKEL (reference sequence). Trimming removed 4 bases at V and 7 bases at J, with 20 bases between. This CDR3 has 17 residues. CDR3 protein: CASSPPDRGFTNSPLHF. CDR3 sequence (DNA): TGTGCCAGCAGCCCTCCCGACCGGGGGTTTACCAATTCACCCCTCCACTTT.

This chain links TRBV7-3 with TRBJ2-1; no definite D call. The germline V gene has CDR1 SGHTA and CDR2 FQGTGA. Trimming removed 5 bases from V and 5 bases from J, with 10 bases in between. The CDR3 contains 13 residues. The CDR3 DNA follows: TGTGCCAGCAGCACCTCCCTAAACAATGAGCAGTTCTTC. Translating it yields CASSTSLNNEQFF.

The V call is TRBV6-5, the J call TRBJ2-2; 11 bases map to TRBD2. The V gene's germline CDR1 is MNHEY and CDR2 SVGAGI. The CDR3 spans 15 residues. The trim removed 9 bases at V and 4 bases at J, leaving 7 bases unmatched. The CDR3 region is CASRVLAGGTGELFF. CDR3 in DNA: TGTGCCAGTCGGGTGCTAGCGGGGGGCACCGGGGAGCTGTTTTTT.

This rearrangement joins TRBV7-9 to TRBJ1-2, with D possibly being TRBD1 (6 bases). V was clipped by 4 bases and J by 6 bases, with 15 bases between them. Germline-derived CDR1 and CDR2 are SEHNR and FQNEAQ (reference sequence). This CDR3 comprises 14 residues. CDR3: CASSSPRGYDGYTF. The CDR3 nucleotides read TGTGCCAGCAGCTCCCCAAGGGGGTACGATGGCTACACCTTC.